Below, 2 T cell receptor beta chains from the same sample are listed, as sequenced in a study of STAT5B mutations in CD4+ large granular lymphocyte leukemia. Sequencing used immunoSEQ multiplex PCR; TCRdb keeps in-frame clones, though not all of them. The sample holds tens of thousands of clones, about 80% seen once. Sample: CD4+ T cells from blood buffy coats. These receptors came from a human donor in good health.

DNA for the CDR3: TGTGCCAGCAGTCGCCGAGACCCGGCGGATACGCAGTATTTT. Amino acids: CASSRRDPADTQYF. The chain combines TRBV7-2 with TRBJ2-3; no clear D gene. V lost 6 bases to trimming and J lost 6 bases, with 16 bases between them. The CDR3 has 14 amino acids. The V gene's germline CDR1 is SGHTA and CDR2 FQGNSA.

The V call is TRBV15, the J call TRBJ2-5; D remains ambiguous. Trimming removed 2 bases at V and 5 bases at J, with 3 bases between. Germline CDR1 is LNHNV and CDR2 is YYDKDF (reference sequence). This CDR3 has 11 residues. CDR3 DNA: TGTGCCACCAGCAGAAAGGAGACCCAGTACTTC. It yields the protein CATSRKETQYF.